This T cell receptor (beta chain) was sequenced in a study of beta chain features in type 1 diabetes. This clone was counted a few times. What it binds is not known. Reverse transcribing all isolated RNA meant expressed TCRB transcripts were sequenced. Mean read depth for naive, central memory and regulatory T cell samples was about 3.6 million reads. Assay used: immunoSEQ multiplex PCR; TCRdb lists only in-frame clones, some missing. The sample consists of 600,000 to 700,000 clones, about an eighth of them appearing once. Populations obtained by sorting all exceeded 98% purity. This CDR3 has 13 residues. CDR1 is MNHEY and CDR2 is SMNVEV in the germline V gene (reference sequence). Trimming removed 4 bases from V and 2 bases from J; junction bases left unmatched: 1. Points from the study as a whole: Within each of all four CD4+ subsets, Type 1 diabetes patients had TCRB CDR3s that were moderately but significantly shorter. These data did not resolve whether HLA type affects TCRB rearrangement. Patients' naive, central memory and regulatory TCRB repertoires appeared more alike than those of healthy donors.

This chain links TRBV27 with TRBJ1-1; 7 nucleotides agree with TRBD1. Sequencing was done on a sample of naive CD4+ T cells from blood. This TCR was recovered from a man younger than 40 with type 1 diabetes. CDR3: CASSYRGNTEAFF. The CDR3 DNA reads TGTGCCAGCAGTTACAGGGGAAACACTGAAGCTTTCTTT.